These T cell receptor beta chains were read from a single sample in a study of identical twins. TCRdb ran MiXCR on the 5' RACE reads and lists one entry per CDR3 protein. The table shows around 1.7 million distinct CDR3 sequences, with about 30% occurring only once. Sequenced sample: cord blood. These receptors were taken from a newborn girl in good health. Each CDR3 is given with its conserved first and last residue. Fields, in order: clone size, J gene, V gene, D gene, CDR3 DNA, CDR3 protein. The D gene is left open where the match is weak. A row's size may be missing; if present it is once, few, many or a size class.

abundance: -; j_gene: TRBJ2-2; v_gene: TRBV7-7; d_gene: -; CDR3nt: TGTGCTAGCAGCGAGGACACAGTGGCCGGGGAGCTGTTTTTT; CDR3aa: CASSEDTVAGELFF
abundance: -; j_gene: TRBJ1-1; v_gene: TRBV6-1; d_gene: -; CDR3nt: TGTGCCACTAAGCCGGCCCCCGAGGCAGCTTTCTTT; CDR3aa: CATKPAPEAAFF
abundance: few; j_gene: TRBJ1-3; v_gene: TRBV6-5; d_gene: -; CDR3nt: TGTGCCAGCAGTTACGAGACAGGCGCCTCTGGAAACACCATATATTTT; CDR3aa: CASSYETGASGNTIYF
abundance: many; j_gene: TRBJ1-5; v_gene: TRBV12-3/TRBV12-4; d_gene: -; CDR3nt: TGTGCCAGCAGGGGGGACGGATATAGCAATCAGCCCCAGCATTTT; CDR3aa: CASRGDGYSNQPQHF
abundance: -; j_gene: TRBJ1-5; v_gene: TRBV28; d_gene: TRBD1; CDR3nt: TGTGCCAGCAGTTGGGGACAGGGAGGGAGCAATCAGCCCCAGCATTTT; CDR3aa: CASSWGQGGSNQPQHF
abundance: -; j_gene: TRBJ2-7; v_gene: TRBV20-1; d_gene: TRBD1; CDR3nt: TGCAGTGCCCCCGGACAGGTCGAGCAGTACTTC; CDR3aa: CSAPGQVEQYF
abundance: -; j_gene: TRBJ2-1; v_gene: TRBV5-1; d_gene: -; CDR3nt: TGCGCCAGCAGCTTGATTAGCGCCAGCAATGAGCAGTTCTTC; CDR3aa: CASSLISASNEQFF
abundance: -; j_gene: TRBJ1-4; v_gene: TRBV3-1; d_gene: -; CDR3nt: TGTGCCAGCAGCCGGGGGGACCGAGCAACTAATGAAAAACTGTTTTTT; CDR3aa: CASSRGDRATNEKLFF
abundance: many; j_gene: TRBJ1-2; v_gene: TRBV12-3/TRBV12-4; d_gene: -; CDR3nt: TGTGCCAGCAGCTTTGGGACCTATGGCTACACCTTC; CDR3aa: CASSFGTYGYTF
abundance: few; j_gene: TRBJ2-6; v_gene: TRBV20-1; d_gene: -; CDR3nt: TGCAGTGCGGCCTCTGGGGCCAACGTCCTGACTTTC; CDR3aa: CSAASGANVLTF
abundance: many; j_gene: TRBJ2-1; v_gene: TRBV29-1; d_gene: -; CDR3nt: TGCAGCGTTTCGAGGGGGGCAAAATACAATGAGCAGTTCTTC; CDR3aa: CSVSRGAKYNEQFF
abundance: many; j_gene: TRBJ2-4; v_gene: TRBV3-1; d_gene: -; CDR3nt: TGTGCCAGCACCGACCTGAAGACCAAAAACATTCAGTACTTC; CDR3aa: CASTDLKTKNIQYF
abundance: -; j_gene: TRBJ1-2; v_gene: TRBV6-5; d_gene: -; CDR3nt: TGTGCCAGCACCCTAGGAACGCTTAACTATGGCTACACCTTC; CDR3aa: CASTLGTLNYGYTF
abundance: -; j_gene: TRBJ2-1; v_gene: TRBV20-1; d_gene: TRBD1; CDR3nt: TGCAGTGCTAGAGATCTGGGACAGTTCTACAATGAGCAGTTCTTC; CDR3aa: CSARDLGQFYNEQFF
abundance: few; j_gene: TRBJ2-3; v_gene: TRBV15; d_gene: -; CDR3nt: TGTGCCACCAGCAGAGAGGGCGAGGGCACAGATACGCAGTATTTT; CDR3aa: CATSREGEGTDTQYF
abundance: -; j_gene: TRBJ2-3; v_gene: TRBV18; d_gene: TRBD2; CDR3nt: TGTGCCAGCCCACCGCAAGCGGGAGGAGCAGATACGCAGTATTTT; CDR3aa: CASPPQAGGADTQYF
abundance: -; j_gene: TRBJ2-1; v_gene: TRBV18; d_gene: -; CDR3nt: TGTGCCAGCTCACCACGTTATCAAGGACCTAATTCGAACAATGAGCAGTTCTTC; CDR3aa: CASSPRYQGPNSNNEQFF
abundance: -; j_gene: TRBJ2-1; v_gene: TRBV28; d_gene: TRBD2; CDR3nt: TGTGCCAGCAGAACATCTAGCGGCTCCTACAATGAGCAGTTCTTC; CDR3aa: CASRTSSGSYNEQFF
abundance: once; j_gene: TRBJ1-4; v_gene: TRBV3-1; d_gene: TRBD1; CDR3nt: TGTGCCAGCAGCCTTCGGGGCGACAGGGGGTTAACTAATGAAAAACTGTTTTTT; CDR3aa: CASSLRGDRGLTNEKLFF
abundance: few; j_gene: TRBJ2-2; v_gene: TRBV24-1; d_gene: TRBD2; CDR3nt: TGTGCCACCAGTAAAGCGGGAGGGAACACCGGGGAGCTGTTTTTT; CDR3aa: CATSKAGGNTGELFF
abundance: many; j_gene: TRBJ2-7; v_gene: TRBV7-8; d_gene: -; CDR3nt: TGTGCCAGCAGCTTATTTCCCGGGGTTGACGAGCAGTACTTC; CDR3aa: CASSLFPGVDEQYF
abundance: -; j_gene: TRBJ1-1; v_gene: TRBV5-6; d_gene: -; CDR3nt: TGTGCCAGCAGCTTGGGGCTCCTCAGGTCCTCCACTGAAGCTTTCTTT; CDR3aa: CASSLGLLRSSTEAFF
abundance: -; j_gene: TRBJ1-5; v_gene: TRBV20-1; d_gene: -; CDR3nt: TGCAGTGCTAGAGAGGGTTGGGGGGGCAATCAGCCCCAGCATTTT; CDR3aa: CSAREGWGGNQPQHF
abundance: -; j_gene: TRBJ1-2; v_gene: TRBV4-1; d_gene: TRBD1; CDR3nt: TGCGCCAGCAGCCGTACACAGGGGGCCGAATATGGCTACACCTTC; CDR3aa: CASSRTQGAEYGYTF
abundance: few; j_gene: TRBJ2-7; v_gene: TRBV5-6; d_gene: -; CDR3nt: TGTGCCAGCAGCTCAGGACTGAGTTACTACGAGCAGTACTTC; CDR3aa: CASSSGLSYYEQYF
abundance: few; j_gene: TRBJ2-7; v_gene: TRBV4-2; d_gene: TRBD2; CDR3nt: TGTGCCAGCAGCCCCCCCCGGACTAGCGGAATCGAGCAGTACTTC; CDR3aa: CASSPPRTSGIEQYF
abundance: -; j_gene: TRBJ2-7; v_gene: TRBV3-1; d_gene: TRBD1; CDR3nt: TGTGCCAGCAGCCCTGAAAGATTAATCCCCGATTTAGGACAGGGCCCCTACGAGCAGTACTTC; CDR3aa: CASSPERLIPDLGQGPYEQYF
abundance: -; j_gene: TRBJ1-1; v_gene: TRBV5-1; d_gene: TRBD1; CDR3nt: TGCGCCAGTCGAAAGAACAGGGGGCACACTGAAGCTTTCTTT; CDR3aa: CASRKNRGHTEAFF
abundance: -; j_gene: TRBJ1-2; v_gene: TRBV12-3/TRBV12-4; d_gene: -; CDR3nt: TGTGCCAGCAGTTTATCCCCAGGGGATGTCAAATCAAATACTAACTATGGCTACACCTTC; CDR3aa: CASSLSPGDVKSNTNYGYTF
abundance: -; j_gene: TRBJ2-2; v_gene: TRBV25-1; d_gene: TRBD2; CDR3nt: TGTGCCAGCAGGCCGGGACTAGCGAGGACCGGGGAGCTGTTTTTT; CDR3aa: CASRPGLARTGELFF
abundance: few; j_gene: TRBJ1-5; v_gene: TRBV21-1; d_gene: -; CDR3nt: TGTGCCAGCAGCACCTCACGCGGGACGGGAGGCAGCAATCAGCCCCAGCATTTT; CDR3aa: CASSTSRGTGGSNQPQHF
abundance: many; j_gene: TRBJ1-5; v_gene: TRBV3-1; d_gene: -; CDR3nt: TGTGCCAGCAGCCAAGGGGGCAATCAGCCCCAGCATTTT; CDR3aa: CASSQGGNQPQHF
abundance: few; j_gene: TRBJ2-7; v_gene: TRBV20-1; d_gene: TRBD2; CDR3nt: TGCAGTGCTAGAGAGACTAGCGGGGGGGTAGAGCAGTACTTC; CDR3aa: CSARETSGGVEQYF
abundance: -; j_gene: TRBJ2-7; v_gene: TRBV7-2; d_gene: TRBD1; CDR3nt: TGTGCCAGCAGCTTTCCGGGACAGGGAAACTACGAGCAGTACTTC; CDR3aa: CASSFPGQGNYEQYF
abundance: -; j_gene: TRBJ2-5; v_gene: TRBV7-8; d_gene: TRBD2; CDR3nt: TGTGCCAGCAGCTTAGCGCTCGTTTCTCGGACTAGCGGGAGGGCACAGCAGTACTTC; CDR3aa: CASSLALVSRTSGRAQQYF
abundance: few; j_gene: TRBJ1-4; v_gene: TRBV6-6; d_gene: TRBD1; CDR3nt: TGTGCCAGCAGTGGTCGGGACAGACCAACTAATGAAAAACTGTTTTTT; CDR3aa: CASSGRDRPTNEKLFF
abundance: few; j_gene: TRBJ1-1; v_gene: TRBV20-1; d_gene: TRBD1; CDR3nt: TGCAGTGCTAGAGGACAGGGGGCGATTATGAACACTGAAGCTTTCTTT; CDR3aa: CSARGQGAIMNTEAFF
abundance: -; j_gene: TRBJ2-7; v_gene: TRBV30; d_gene: -; CDR3nt: TGTGCCTGGAGTGGGGTTCACCCCTACGAGCAGTACTTC; CDR3aa: CAWSGVHPYEQYF
abundance: -; j_gene: TRBJ2-4; v_gene: TRBV6-4; d_gene: TRBD2; CDR3nt: TGTGCCAGCATGTACCAGCGGGGGGGCTCCAAAAACATTCAGTACTTC; CDR3aa: CASMYQRGGSKNIQYF
abundance: -; j_gene: TRBJ1-1; v_gene: TRBV5-1; d_gene: TRBD1; CDR3nt: TGCGCCAGCAGCTTAGTTCCAGGGGGCAAGTTCACTGAAGCTTTCTTT; CDR3aa: CASSLVPGGKFTEAFF
abundance: -; j_gene: TRBJ1-2; v_gene: TRBV30; d_gene: -; CDR3nt: TGTGCCTGGAGGCCTTGGCGGCTCTATGGCTACACCTTC; CDR3aa: CAWRPWRLYGYTF